Presented here are 8 T cell receptor beta chains from one specimen sequenced in a study of spatial heterogeneity in lung cancer. Study observations and caveats: Expanded alpha and beta TCR counts within tumors tracked tumor mutation counts.

Time point given: sample taken at primary tumor resection. TCRdb ran MiXCR on the 5' RACE reads and lists one entry per CDR3 protein. The top ten hold less than 25% of the sample, which has about 18,000 distinct CDR3 sequences, 9.5% to 10% seen once. These TCRs' antigens remain unknown. The source material was lung tumor tissue, sampled at surgery. The receptor set was obtained from a female donor with early-stage non-small cell lung cancer.

As concerns this clonotype: With the library built for alpha chains, this beta chain is off target and its frequency is not meaningful. This rearrangement joins TRBV19 to TRBJ2-2, with D tentatively TRBD2 (6 bases). The CDR3 consists of 14 residues. Germline V gives CDR1 LNHDA, CDR2 SQIVND (reference sequence). V lost 7 bases to trimming and J lost 3 bases, with 12 bases between them. CDR3 DNA: TGTGCCAGTAACGAGGGGACTCACACCGGGGAGCTGTTTTTT. This codes for CASNEGTHTGELFF. Full variable domain (outside the CDR3, taken from reference TRBV19 and TRBJ2-2): DGGITQSPKYLFRKEGQNVTLSCEQNLNHDAMYWYRQDPGQGLRLIYYSQIVNDFQKGDIAEGYSVSREKKESFPLTVTSAQKNPTAFYLCASNEGTHTGELFFGEGSRLTVL.

A word on this clonotype: This beta chain is a stray sequence in a library constructed for alpha chains; its clone size is not meaningful. The DNA of the CDR3 is TGCGCCAGCAGCCTGACCTGGGGAACTTCCTACGAGCAGTACTTC. This translates into CASSLTWGTSYEQYF. The V and J genes are TRBV5-1 and TRBJ2-7, with D unresolved. The germline gives CDR1 SGHRS, CDR2 YFSETQ. The CDR3 is 15 amino acids. The V and J ends lost 4 bases and 1 base respectively, with 15 bases between them.

This clonotype occurred many times. This beta chain is an off-target read within a library intended for alpha chains, so its frequency means little. V gene TRBV10-3 combines with J gene TRBJ2-5; D is undetermined. CDR1 is ENHRY and CDR2 is SYGVKD in the germline V gene. The CDR3 covers 15 residues. With 2 bases removed from V and 1 base from J, the gap between germline ends came to 11 bases. The CDR3 reads CAISEGRAFQETQYF. CDR3 bases: TGTGCCATCAGTGAGGGACGGGCATTCCAAGAGACCCAGTACTTC.

Turning to this clonotype: Because this beta chain is a stray read in a library intended to capture alpha chains, its abundance should not be given much weight. The rearrangement joins TRBV18 to TRBJ1-1; D unresolved. The germline gives CDR1 KGHSH, CDR2 LQKENI. This CDR3 contains 14 residues. Trimming removed 4 bases at V and 0 bases at J, with 9 bases between. CDR3 protein: CASSRTGMNTEAFF. DNA of the CDR3: TGTGCCAGCTCACGGACGGGAATGAACACTGAAGCTTTCTTT.

This clonotype was found many times. This beta chain represents an off-target read in a library built for alpha chains; its size is of limited meaning. The rearrangement uses TRBV11-2 and TRBJ1-1; possible D gene TRBD1, 5 bases. Trimming removed 3 bases from V and 5 bases from J, with 19 bases in between. The CDR3 spans 16 residues. Germline V gene sequence: CDR1 SGHAT, CDR2 FQNNGV. CDR3 nucleotide sequence: TGTGCCAGCAGCTTGGCTCTTGACAGCTGGGGGACTGAAGCTTTCTTT. It yields the protein CASSLALDSWGTEAFF.

This clonotype was detected ten times or more. Found in a library prepared for alpha chains, this beta chain is an off-target read, and its abundance has little meaning. This chain's CDR3 is CASSVVTGGEQFF. CDR3 bases: TGTGCCAGCAGCGTAGTAACTGGTGGTGAGCAGTTCTTC. V usage is TRBV9 and J usage is TRBJ2-1; no clear D. Deletions cut 0 bases from V and 9 bases from J, with 10 bases between. In germline, CDR1 is SGDLS, CDR2 YYNGEE. The CDR3 has 13 residues.

This clonotype has at least ten counts. This beta chain is an off-target read within a library intended for alpha chains, so its frequency means little. The genes are TRBV7-2 and TRBJ2-7; a possible D gene is TRBD1 (6 bases). Trimming removed 1 base from V and 9 bases from J, with 10 bases in between. The CDR3 loop spans 12 amino acids. Germline CDR1 is SGHTA and CDR2 is FQGNSA. The CDR3 sequence: CASSLVTGPQYF. The CDR3 DNA follows: TGTGCCAGCAGCTTAGTAACAGGGCCGCAGTACTTC.

This clonotype has at least ten counts. Being off target in a library aimed at alpha chains, this beta chain has a size of little meaning. The V and J genes are TRBV2 and TRBJ2-2; 9 positions agree with TRBD1. Looked up from germline, CDR1 is SNHLY and CDR2 is FYNNEI. V shed 2 bases, J shed 3 bases, and the junction held 4 bases outside the gene matches. This CDR3 has 16 amino acids. CDR3 protein: CASSENRGRDTGELFF. For the CDR3, the DNA is TGTGCCAGCAGTGAAAACAGGGGGCGCGACACCGGGGAGCTGTTTTTT.